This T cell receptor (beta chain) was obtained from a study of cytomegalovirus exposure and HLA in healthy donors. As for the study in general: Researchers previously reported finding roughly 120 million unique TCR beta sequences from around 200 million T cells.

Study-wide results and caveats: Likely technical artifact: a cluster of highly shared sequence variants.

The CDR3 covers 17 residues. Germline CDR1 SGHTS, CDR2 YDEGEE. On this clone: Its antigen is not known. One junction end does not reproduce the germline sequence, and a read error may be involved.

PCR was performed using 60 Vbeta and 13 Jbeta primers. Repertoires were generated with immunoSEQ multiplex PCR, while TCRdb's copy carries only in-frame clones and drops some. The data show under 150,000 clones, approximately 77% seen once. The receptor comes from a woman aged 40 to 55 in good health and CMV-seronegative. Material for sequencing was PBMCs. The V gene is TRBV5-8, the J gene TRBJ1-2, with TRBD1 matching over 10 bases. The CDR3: CASSFTGTGDGFYGYPF. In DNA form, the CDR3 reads TGTGCCAGCAGCTTCACCGGGACAGGGGACGGATTCTATGGCTACCCCTTC.